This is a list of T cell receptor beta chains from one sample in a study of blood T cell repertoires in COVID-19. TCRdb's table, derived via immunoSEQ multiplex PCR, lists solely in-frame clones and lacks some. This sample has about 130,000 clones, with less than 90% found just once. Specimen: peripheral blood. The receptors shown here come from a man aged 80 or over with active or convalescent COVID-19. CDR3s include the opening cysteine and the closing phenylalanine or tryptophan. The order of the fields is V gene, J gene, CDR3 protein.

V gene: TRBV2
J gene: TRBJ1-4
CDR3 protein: CASSGDRGFNEKLFF

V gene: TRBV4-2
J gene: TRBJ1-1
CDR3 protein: CASSQERSLNTEAFF

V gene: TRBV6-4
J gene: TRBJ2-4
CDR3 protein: CASSSGTERLYSKNIQYF

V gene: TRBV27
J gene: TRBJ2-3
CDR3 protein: CASSSGQGALVLEDTQYF

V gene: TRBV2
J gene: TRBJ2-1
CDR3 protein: CASSLAGRANEQFF

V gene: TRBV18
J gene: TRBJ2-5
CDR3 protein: CASSPGETQYF

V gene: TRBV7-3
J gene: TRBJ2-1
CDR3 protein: CASSLRGLSGSRNEQFF

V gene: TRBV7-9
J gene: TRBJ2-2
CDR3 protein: CASPLGQASNTGELFF

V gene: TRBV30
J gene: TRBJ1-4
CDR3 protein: CAWRTTGGAEKLFF

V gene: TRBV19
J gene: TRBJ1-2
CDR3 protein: CASSVAGTGPYGYTF